The 4 T cell receptor beta chains below all came from one sample that was sequenced in a study of shared clonotypes between healthy human individuals. The data were produced by immunoSEQ multiplex PCR, yet TCRdb's version contains in-frame clones alone and is incomplete. The sample lists about 2.4 million clones; 80% to 95% were seen once. Sample: naive CD4+ T cells from PBMCs. The subset here: CD45RA+ positively selected. All receptors derive from a man between 18 and 29 years old in good health. Some clones in this sample may be carry-over from other donors' samples.

This clone was picked up a small number of times. J is TRBJ1-5 and V is TRBV2; D is possibly TRBD1 (5 bases). This CDR3 is 13 amino acids long. Germline V gives CDR1 SNHLY, CDR2 FYNNEI. The V gene lost 5 bases and the J gene lost 9 bases, with 14 bases spanning the gap. The chain's CDR3 is CASSPQDSGPQHF. CDR3 DNA: TGTGCCAGCAGTCCTCAAGACAGTGGGCCCCAGCATTTT.

This clone was detected once. V gene TRBV5-1 combines with J gene TRBJ2-2, with TRBD2 matching over 10 bases. This CDR3 is built from 19 residues. Germline V gene sequence: CDR1 SGHRS, CDR2 YFSETQ. After removal of 3 bases from V and 7 bases from J, the junction contained 18 bases not matched to a gene. Written as DNA, the CDR3 is TGCGCCAGCAGCTCCCCCTATCTTTCTAGCGGGAGACAGGTCGGGGAGCTGTTTTTT. Translation: CASSSPYLSSGRQVGELFF.

The rearrangement links TRBV12-5 to TRBJ2-7, with a tentative D call TRBD2 (5 bases). Germline V lookup: CDR1 LGHNT, CDR2 FRNRAP. The CDR3 consists of 14 residues. Trimming took off 1 base at V and 5 bases at J, with 12 bases between the two ends. The CDR3: CASGLAGPGNEQYF. The CDR3 region has the DNA TGTGCTAGTGGTTTGGCGGGTCCCGGGAACGAGCAGTACTTC.

Note on this clone: In the same sample, other DNA sequences code for this CDR3. The V and J genes are TRBV5-4 and TRBJ1-4, with a possible D match to TRBD1 (6 bases). Deletions cut 0 bases from V and 0 bases from J, with 6 bases between. CDR3 length: 15 residues. Germline CDR1 SGHNT, CDR2 YYREEE (reference sequence). The DNA for the CDR3 is TGTGCCAGCAGCTTGGGGACAGCAACTAATGAAAAACTGTTTTTT. Translation gives CASSLGTATNEKLFF.